This T cell receptor (beta chain) was sequenced in a study of T cell repertoires in cytomegalovirus infection. Across the study: Peptides in the study included HLA-C-restricted and HLA-B-restricted CMV epitopes. Indicated by public TCR beta signatures were CMV infection and matching HLA type. Overall study findings and caveats: It was HLA-C-restricted CMV-specific TCR beta clonotypes that dominated the response ex vivo. Cumulative frequency of public TCR beta families picked out carriers of CMV plus the relevant HLA.

In this sample, this clonotype turned up many times. The antigen remains unidentified. With 5 bases removed from V and 2 bases from J, the gap between germline ends came to 13 bases. This CDR3 is built from 15 residues. Germline assignment: CDR1 SGHVS and CDR2 FNYEAQ. MiXCR was run by TCRdb on the reads, yielding one entry per CDR3 protein. The sample holds roughly 990,000 distinct CDR3 sequences, less than 40% seen once. This chain uses TRBV7-6 with TRBJ2-1, with D unresolved. Source: cultured CD8+ T cells from PBMCs, taken from culture after CMV antigen stimulation. The receptor comes from a human donor in good health (CMV status not recorded). Some clones in this sample may be carry-over from other donors' samples. Written as DNA, the CDR3 is TGTGCCAGCAGCCCTTGGGCAGATACCTACAATGAGCAGTTCTTC. Translated: CASSPWADTYNEQFF.